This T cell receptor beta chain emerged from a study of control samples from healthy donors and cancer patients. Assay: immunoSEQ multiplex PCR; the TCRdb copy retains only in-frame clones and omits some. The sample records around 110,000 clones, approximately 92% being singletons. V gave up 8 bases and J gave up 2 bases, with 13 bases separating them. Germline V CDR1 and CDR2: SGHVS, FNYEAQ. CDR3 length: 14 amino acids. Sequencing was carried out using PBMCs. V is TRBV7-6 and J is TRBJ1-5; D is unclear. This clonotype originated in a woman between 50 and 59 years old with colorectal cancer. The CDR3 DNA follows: TGTGCCAGCTCTGGGAGTGGGGGCAATCAGCCCCAGCATTTT. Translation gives CASSGSGGNQPQHF.